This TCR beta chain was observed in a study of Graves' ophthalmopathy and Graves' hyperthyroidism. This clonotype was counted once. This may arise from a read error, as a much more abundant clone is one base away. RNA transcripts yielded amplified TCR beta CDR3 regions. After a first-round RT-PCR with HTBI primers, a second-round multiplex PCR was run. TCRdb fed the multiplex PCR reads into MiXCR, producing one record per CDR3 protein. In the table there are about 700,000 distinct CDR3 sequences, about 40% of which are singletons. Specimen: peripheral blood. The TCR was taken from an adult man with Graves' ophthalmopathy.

Written as DNA, the CDR3 is TGTGCCAGCAGCTTAGAGGCCGAGGGAAACACCATATATTTT. It codes for CASSLEAEGNTIYF. The chain carries TRBV7-9 and TRBJ1-3, with D uncertain. Per the germline V gene, CDR1 is SEHNR and CDR2 is FQNEAQ (reference sequence). V was trimmed by 1 base and J by 4 bases, leaving 8 bases between them. This CDR3 has 14 amino acids.